The 17 T cell receptor beta chains given below trace back to one sample, sequenced in a study of metastatic and nonmetastatic thyroid tumors. Thyroid surgery was preceded by no treatment in any patient. TCRdb reassembled clones from the PCR reads with MiXCR. Here the sample spans approximately 28,000 clones, less than 30% being singletons. Material: blood. Source of these receptors: a female donor with papillary thyroid cancer or a benign thyroid nodule (not recorded which). Some clones in this sample may be carry-over from other donors' samples.

This clone was observed many times. The junction departs from germline at one end; a sequencing error may be responsible. The CDR3 loop reads CASRIGPRDWARSPYRGYTF. The CDR3 DNA is TGTGCCAGTAGGATAGGCCCGAGGGACTGGGCGCGGTCGCCGTACCGTGGCTACACCTTC. J is TRBJ1-2 and V is TRBV19, with a weak D call TRBD1 (5 bases). Per germline, CDR1 LNHDA and CDR2 SQIVND (reference sequence). CDR3 length equals 20 residues. The full variable domain, in which reference TRBV19 and TRBJ1-2 provide the parts outside the CDR3, is DGGITQSPKYLFRKEGQNVTLSCEQNLNHDAMYWYRQDPGQGLRLIYYSQIVNDFQKGDIAEGYSVSREKKESFPLTVTSAQKNPTAFYLCASRIGPRDWARSPYRGYTFGSGTRLTVV.

This clone was seen many times. The chain is built from TRBV20-1 and TRBJ2-5, with 7 bases identical to TRBD1. J was trimmed by 5 bases and V by 5 bases; bases with no gene match: 11. Germline loops: CDR1 DFQATT, CDR2 SNEGSKA (reference sequence). The CDR3 is 14 residues long. CDR3 coding DNA: TGCAGTGCTCGCACAGGGGAAGAAACCGAGACCCAGTACTTC. This sequence encodes CSARTGEETETQYF.

This clone has a count of ten or more. The V and J genes are TRBV19 and TRBJ1-5; tentative D call: TRBD1 (5 bases). The germline V gene encodes CDR1 LNHDA and CDR2 SQIVND (reference sequence). The germline V and J ends were trimmed by 5 bases and 1 base, with 12 bases remaining between them. There are 15 residues in the CDR3. Here the CDR3 DNA reads TGTGCCAGTAGTCGAAGCCGGGACAGCAATCAGCCCCAGCATTTT. Its protein product is CASSRSRDSNQPQHF.

Judged by abundance, this clone is medium-sized. Other DNA sequences in the same sample also yield this CDR3. The V and J genes are TRBV6-2 or TRBV6-3 and TRBJ2-2; D remains ambiguous. The V and J ends lost 5 bases and 0 bases respectively, with 1 base between them. The CDR3 has 12 amino acids. CDR1 and CDR2 (germline): MNHEY, SVGEGT. CDR3 in amino acids: CASSTNTGELFF. The DNA of the CDR3 is TGTGCCAGCAGTACGAACACCGGGGAGCTGTTTTTT.

This clone was detected many times. The gene calls are TRBV2 and TRBJ2-1; 9 nucleotides agree with TRBD2. This CDR3 is built from 14 residues. Trimming cost V 9 bases and J 12 bases; bases outside gene matches: 15. CDR1 SNHLY and CDR2 FYNNEI come from the germline V gene. The CDR3 nucleotides are TGTGCCAGTAAAAGGGCGGGAGGGACGCGTGGGCAGTTCTTC. It translates to CASKRAGGTRGQFF.

This clone was seen ten or more times. The V and J genes are TRBV6-4 and TRBJ2-2; 14 bases map to TRBD2. This CDR3 is 20 amino acids long. Trimming cost V 7 bases and J 4 bases; bases outside gene matches: 17. Germline CDR1 reads MRHNA; CDR2 reads SNTAGT. In DNA, the CDR3 is TGTGCCAGCACTCGGGGGGCCAGGGGACTAGCGGGAGTGTCCACCGGGGAGCTGTTTTTT. This gives the protein CASTRGARGLAGVSTGELFF.

This clone was counted ten times or more. The chain couples TRBV18 to TRBJ1-4; tentative D call: TRBD1 (5 bases). Between the trimmed V and J ends, which lost 3 bases and 5 bases, there was a span of 13 bases. The CDR3 sequence is 15 residues long. Germline V gives CDR1 KGHSH, CDR2 LQKENI. CDR3 amino acids: CASSPGRGENEKLFF. The CDR3 DNA is TGTGCCAGCTCACCCGGCCGGGGGGAGAATGAAAAACTGTTTTTT.

This clone showed up many times. The CDR3 here is CAWSPNRQYGYTF. The DNA for the CDR3 is TGTGCCTGGAGCCCCAACCGACAGTATGGCTACACCTTC. The chain is built from TRBV30 and TRBJ1-2, with D perhaps matching TRBD1 (5 bases). Germline loops: CDR1 GTSNPN, CDR2 SVGIG (reference sequence). The CDR3 totals 13 residues. V was pared by 3 bases and J by 5 bases, with 13 bases between.

The gene calls are TRBV28 and TRBJ1-2; D ambiguous. The CDR3 has 13 amino acids. Trimming cost V 3 bases and J 5 bases, with 10 bases left between them. Germline-derived CDR1 and CDR2 are MDHEN and SYDVKM. In DNA form, the CDR3 reads TGTGCCAGCAGTTTCTCCGGCGTGTATGGCTACACCTTC. Its protein is CASSFSGVYGYTF.

This clone came up many times. The chain employs TRBV6-1 and TRBJ1-2; no definite D call. Germline values: CDR1 MNHNS, CDR2 SASEGT. Trimming pared 3 bases from V and 0 bases from J, leaving 11 bases between. The CDR3 sequence is 15 residues long. CDR3 DNA sequence: TGTGCCAGCAGTGATAAAACGGATCCTAACTATGGCTACACCTTC. It specifies CASSDKTDPNYGYTF.

This clone was picked up many times. Other DNA variants within this sample encode the same CDR3. CDR3 nucleotide sequence: TGCGCCAGCAGCTTGGAGGGGCCTAGCTGGTCGTACGAGCAGTACTTC. This translates into CASSLEGPSWSYEQYF. The V gene is TRBV5-1, the J gene TRBJ2-7; D tentatively reads TRBD1 or TRBD2 (5 bases each). Germline assignment: CDR1 SGHRS and CDR2 YFSETQ. The CDR3 totals 16 residues. Trimming took off 0 bases at V and 4 bases at J, with 17 bases between the two ends.

Concerning this clone itself: At one of its ends the junction is not consistent with the germline gene, which may arise from a read error. V gene TRBV20-1 combines with J gene TRBJ1-1, with 9 bases fitting TRBD1. This CDR3 is 15 amino acids long. Germline V gives CDR1 DFQATT, CDR2 SNEGSKA (reference sequence). CDR3 bases: TGCAGTGGTAGTAGGGGTACAGGGGGCGGTCTTGAAGATTTCTTT. Translated, it gives CSGSRGTGGGLEDFF.

On this clone itself: This may arise from a read error, as a much more abundant clone is one base away. The rearrangement links TRBV18 to TRBJ1-1; 7 bases agree with TRBD1. The length of the CDR3 is 14 residues. The V gene's germline CDR1 is KGHSH and CDR2 LQKENI. The CDR3 loop reads CASSNRGTNTGAFF. CDR3 bases: TGTGCCAGCTCTAACAGGGGCACGAACACTGGAGCTTTCTTT.

This clone appeared a few times. It is likely a read error, because the conserved phenylalanine at the end of the CDR3 is missing. The gene calls are TRBV10-3 and TRBJ2-7; D possibly corresponds to TRBD1 (5 bases). This CDR3 comprises 13 residues. Trimming removed 2 bases from V and 7 bases from J, with 12 bases in between. Looked up from germline, CDR1 is ENHRY and CDR2 is SYGVKD. CDR3 in amino acids: CAISETAQDEQYL. CDR3 DNA sequence: TGTGCCATCAGTGAGACCGCACAGGATGAGCAGTACTTA.

This sequence joins TRBV12-3 or TRBV12-4 and TRBJ1-3, with 9 bases lining up with TRBD1. This CDR3 has 16 residues. V shed 4 bases, J shed 5 bases, and the junction held 9 bases outside the gene matches. The CDR3 nucleotides read TGTGCCAGCAGTTCCCATCTACAGGGGGCGAGAAACACCATATATTTT. Amino acid sequence: CASSSHLQGARNTIYF.

The rearrangement uses TRBV30 and TRBJ1-2; D is unclear. The V gene's germline CDR1 is GTSNPN and CDR2 SVGIG (reference sequence). The CDR3 length is 15 residues. V was pared by 2 bases and J by 2 bases, with 15 bases between. As DNA, the CDR3 is TGTGCCTGGAGTCCCCCCGGGAGCGAGAACTATGGCTACACCTTC. This encodes CAWSPPGSENYGYTF.

The chain employs TRBV6-1 and TRBJ2-7; weak D call: TRBD1 (5 bases). This CDR3 region has 11 residues. Germline values: CDR1 MNHNS, CDR2 SASEGT. CDR3 DNA: TGTGTCAGCGACTCTGGGGCGGTGCAGTACGTC. Translation: CVSDSGAVQYV.